The 4 T cell receptor beta chains below come from one sample, sequenced in a study of blood T cell repertoires in COVID-19. Only in-frame clones appear in the TCRdb table, and some are missing; sequencing was by immunoSEQ multiplex PCR. This sample carries some 66,000 clones, 70% to 90% of them seen once, and the ten largest clones take around 1.2%. The sequenced material came from peripheral blood. The source is a woman in her fifties or sixties with acute or convalescent COVID-19.

The V gene is TRBV18, the J gene TRBJ2-5; 7 bases agree with TRBD2. V was pared by 3 bases and J by 0 bases, with 4 bases of the junction left unmatched. The CDR3 contains 15 residues. Germline V gene sequence: CDR1 KGHSH, CDR2 LQKENI. The CDR3 nucleotides read TGTGCCAGCTCACCGGGGGGGACCCACCAAGAGACCCAGTACTTC. It is translated as CASSPGGTHQETQYF.

This chain joins TRBV5-4 and TRBJ2-1, with 12 nucleotides matching TRBD2. The trim removed 5 bases at V and 6 bases at J, leaving 3 bases unmatched. Germline loops: CDR1 SGHNT, CDR2 YYREEE (reference sequence). The CDR3 extends over 14 amino acids. The CDR3 DNA reads as TGTGCCAGCAGACCTAGCGGGGGGGCCAATGAGCAGTTCTTC. Translation gives CASRPSGGANEQFF.

The V call is TRBV11-2, the J call TRBJ1-6; 7 bases match TRBD1. V shed 3 bases, J shed 10 bases, and the junction held 6 bases outside the gene matches. The germline CDR1 and CDR2 sequences are SGHAT and FQNNGV. This CDR3 is 14 amino acids long. This chain's CDR3 is CASSLGQRSSPLHF. CDR3 DNA sequence: TGTGCCAGCAGCTTGGGACAGAGATCCTCACCCCTCCACTTT. The full variable domain, rest sourced from reference TRBV11-2 and TRBJ1-6, is EAGVAQSPRYKIIEKRQSVAFWCNPISGHATLYWYQQILGQGPKLLIQFQNNGVVDDSQLPKDRFSAERLKGVDSTLKIQPAKLEDSAVYLCASSLGQRSSPLHFGNGTRLTVT.

In its sample, this clone was seen once. CDR3 protein: CASSLGQTNTEAFF. CDR3 in DNA: TGTGCCAGCAGTTTAGGACAGACGAACACTGAAGCTTTCTTT. V gene TRBV27 combines with J gene TRBJ1-1; a possible D gene is TRBD1 (6 bases). Between the trimmed V and J ends, which lost 2 bases and 1 base, there was a span of 8 bases. This CDR3 has 14 amino acids. The V gene's germline CDR1 is MNHEY and CDR2 SMNVEV (reference sequence).